The next 19 T cell receptor beta chains were all read from a single sample in a study of T cells in Graves' hyperthyroidism and ophthalmopathy. TCR beta CDR3 regions were amplified from RNA transcripts. Initially, a first-round RT-PCR of the TCR CDR3 employed the HTBI primer set. TCRdb independently ran MiXCR on the multiplex PCR reads; one entry per CDR3 protein. The table lists 250,000 to 300,000 distinct CDR3 sequences, around a fifth of them singletons. Sample: blood. The receptors here all came from a middle-aged man with Graves' ophthalmopathy.

In its sample, this clonotype was seen many times. This chain uses TRBV30 with TRBJ1-2; 8 bases line up with TRBD1. The junction had 3 bases not matched to a gene; V was cut back by 1 base and J by 8 bases. This CDR3 is built from 12 residues. Germline-derived CDR1 and CDR2 are GTSNPN and SVGIG (reference sequence). CDR3 in amino acids: CAWSGWTGGYTF. DNA for the CDR3: TGTGCCTGGAGTGGATGGACAGGGGGCTACACCTTC.

In this sample, this clonotype is medium-sized. The chain uses TRBV28 and TRBJ1-1; D call uncertain. The CDR3 loop spans 14 amino acids. Looked up from germline, CDR1 is MDHEN and CDR2 is SYDVKM. The V gene lost 6 bases and the J gene lost 2 bases, with 13 bases spanning the gap. The CDR3 nucleotides are TGTGCCAGCAGCTTAACCAGGAAAAACACTGAAGCTTTCTTT. Amino acids: CASSLTRKNTEAFF.

Only a few counts were recorded for this clonotype. The V gene is TRBV6-1, the J gene TRBJ1-2; 7 bases fit TRBD1. The CDR3 spans 17 residues. Germline trimming cut 7 bases from V and 0 bases from J; bases unmatched to any gene: 14. Germline V gene data show CDR1 as MNHNS and CDR2 as SASEGT. CDR3 DNA sequence: TGTGCCAGCAACCCCACGGCAGGGGGGCTTTCTAACTATGGCTACACCTTC. Translation gives CASNPTAGGLSNYGYTF.

This clonotype has at least ten counts. The chain is built from TRBV28 and TRBJ2-3; D tentatively reads TRBD1 or TRBD2 (5 bases each). V was shortened by 3 bases and J by 6 bases, with 7 bases between the two germline ends. Germline V gives CDR1 MDHEN, CDR2 SYDVKM. The CDR3 runs to 12 residues. The CDR3 loop reads CASSFGADTQYF. DNA of the CDR3: TGTGCCAGCAGTTTCGGGGCGGATACGCAGTATTTT.

CDR3 amino acids: CASRTQGAFDTGELFF. CDR3 nucleotide sequence: TGTGCCAGCAGAACGCAGGGGGCCTTCGACACCGGGGAGCTGTTTTTT. The chain is built from TRBV6-1 and TRBJ2-2; 8 bases are shared with TRBD1. Germline V gene lookup returns CDR1 MNHNS and CDR2 SASEGT. V trimming: 6 bases; J trimming: 3 bases; junction bases outside the gene matches: 9. The CDR3 consists of 16 residues.

The rearrangement joins TRBV4-2 to TRBJ2-1; tentatively, D is TRBD1 (6 bases). CDR1 and CDR2 (germline): LGHNA, YNFKEQ. This CDR3 is built from 16 residues. Trimming took off 0 bases at V and 3 bases at J, with 12 bases between the two ends. The DNA for the CDR3 is TGTGCCAGCAGCCAAGAAGGCCAGGGGCTCTACAATGAGCAGTTCTTC. Translating it yields CASSQEGQGLYNEQFF.

This clonotype has at least ten counts. DNA for the CDR3: TGCAGTGCTAGGCCGCCGGGGAGGGCCTACGAGCAGTACTTC. Its protein is CSARPPGRAYEQYF. V is TRBV20-1 and J is TRBJ2-7; 7 bases line up with TRBD2. This CDR3 comprises 14 residues. With 3 bases clipped from V and 2 bases from J, the junction kept 7 bases outside the gene matches. Per the germline V gene, CDR1 is DFQATT and CDR2 is SNEGSKA (reference sequence).

This sequence joins TRBV12-3 or TRBV12-4 and TRBJ2-1, with TRBD2 matching over 11 bases. The CDR3 totals 15 residues. After removal of 1 base from V and 6 bases from J, the junction contained 2 bases not matched to a gene. CDR3 sequence: CASSLVAGGRNEQFF. CDR3 DNA: TGTGCCAGCAGTTTAGTAGCGGGAGGGCGCAATGAGCAGTTCTTC.

In its sample, this clonotype was seen a few times. The chain joins TRBV29-1 to TRBJ1-1; unclear D gene. The germline V gene encodes CDR1 SQVTM and CDR2 ANQGSEA. V was shortened by 6 bases and J by 4 bases, with 18 bases between the two germline ends. The length of the CDR3 is 14 residues. Here the CDR3 DNA reads TGCAGCGTGGAGATGGACGGGCGTGGCACTGAAGCTTTCTTT. It translates to CSVEMDGRGTEAFF.

Worth noting for this clonotype: A much bigger clone sits one base away, suggesting this may be a read error. The J gene is TRBJ1-2, the V gene TRBV28; TRBD1 might be the D (6 bases). The CDR3 loop spans 12 amino acids. Germline CDR1 reads MDHEN; CDR2 reads SYDVKM. With 6 bases removed from V and 5 bases from J, the gap between germline ends came to 10 bases. CDR3 region: CASSTQGYGYTF. The CDR3 DNA follows: TGTGCCAGCAGCACCCAGGGGTATGGCTACACCTTC.

This clonotype was seen many times. The CDR3 coding sequence is TGCAGTGCTAGTACCCGACTAGCGGGAGTCCACGAGCAGTACTTC. This codes for CSASTRLAGVHEQYF. The chain joins TRBV20-1 to TRBJ2-7; TRBD2 matches 12 bases. CDR1 and CDR2 from the germline V gene are DFQATT and SNEGSKA (reference sequence). This CDR3 contains 15 residues. The V and J ends lost 3 bases and 5 bases, in that order; junction bases with no gene match: 8.

This clonotype was observed many times. V usage is TRBV24-1 and J usage is TRBJ1-1; 8 bases fit TRBD1. V was pared by 2 bases and J by 4 bases, with 8 bases of the junction left unmatched. Germline values: CDR1 KGHDR, CDR2 SFDVKD. The CDR3 spans 16 residues. CDR3 protein: CATSDSGTGGSTEAFF. CDR3 sequence (DNA): TGTGCCACCAGTGATTCGGGGACAGGCGGGAGCACTGAAGCTTTCTTT.

This clonotype was detected a few times. Here the CDR3 DNA reads TGTGCCAGCAGCTTTATAACGGGCGGAGACTATGGCTACACCTTC. It specifies CASSFITGGDYGYTF. This chain joins TRBV5-5 and TRBJ1-2; D is uncertain. Germline V lookup: CDR1 SGHKS, CDR2 YYEKEE (reference sequence). With 2 bases removed from V and 3 bases from J, the gap between germline ends came to 14 bases. This CDR3 is 15 amino acids long.

The chain has TRBV7-9 and TRBJ2-1, with TRBD2 matching over 7 bases. Germline lookup yields CDR1 SEHNR and CDR2 FQNEAQ (reference sequence). This CDR3 spans 17 amino acids. Germline trimming cut 5 bases from V and 6 bases from J; bases unmatched to any gene: 16. The CDR3 DNA follows: TGTGCCAGCAGCCCCCCACCAATGGGGCTAGCGGCCAATGAGCAGTTCTTC. It codes for CASSPPPMGLAANEQFF.

The genes are TRBV7-3 and TRBJ2-7, with TRBD2 matching over 7 bases. Germline trimming cut 3 bases from V and 6 bases from J; bases unmatched to any gene: 5. Germline CDR1 is SGHTA and CDR2 is FQGTGA. The CDR3 is 13 residues long. The CDR3: CASSLGGTAEQYF. The CDR3 region has the DNA TGTGCCAGCAGCTTGGGAGGGACTGCCGAGCAGTACTTC.

A remark on this clonotype: A clone one base away is much larger, so this may be a read error. The J gene is TRBJ1-5, the V gene TRBV28, with TRBD1 matching over 7 bases. This CDR3 contains 15 residues. Germline V gene lookup returns CDR1 MDHEN and CDR2 SYDVKM. CDR3 sequence (DNA): TGTGCCAGCAGTGCCGCCGCACAGGGGTTTCAGCCCCAGCGTTTT. Translation gives CASSAAAQGFQPQRF.

This clonotype was seen once. The V gene is TRBV27, the J gene TRBJ2-7, with D maybe TRBD1 (5 bases). V was clipped by 5 bases and J by 5 bases, with 13 bases between them. CDR1 and CDR2 from the germline V gene are MNHEY and SMNVEV (reference sequence). There are 13 residues in the CDR3. The CDR3 sequence is CASSPMGPDEQYF. In DNA form, the CDR3 reads TGTGCCAGCAGTCCTATGGGGCCCGACGAGCAGTACTTC.

This clonotype showed up many times. The chain links TRBV7-2 to TRBJ2-7; a weak D match, TRBD2 (5 bases). This CDR3 has 12 amino acids. V dropped 3 bases and J dropped 6 bases, with 9 bases sitting between them. The germline CDR1 and CDR2 sequences are SGHTA and FQGNSA. This chain's CDR3 is CASSFRGLEQYF. CDR3 DNA sequence: TGTGCCAGCAGCTTTCGAGGGCTCGAGCAGTACTTC.

The rearrangement joins TRBV20-1 to TRBJ1-2; D possibly corresponds to TRBD1 (6 bases). CDR1 and CDR2 (germline): DFQATT, SNEGSKA (reference sequence). V was clipped by 0 bases and J by 8 bases, with 13 bases between them. This CDR3 is built from 13 residues. This CDR3 reads CSARERAGAGYTF. The CDR3, as DNA: TGCAGTGCTAGAGAGCGGGCAGGGGCCGGCTACACCTTC.